The 26 T cell receptor beta chains given below trace back to one sample, sequenced in a study of cytomegalovirus exposure and HLA in healthy donors. 60 Vbeta and 13 Jbeta primers were used in PCR. Generated by immunoSEQ multiplex PCR, the TCRdb table keeps only in-frame clones and is missing some. The sample yields fewer than 200,000 clones, roughly 87% seen once. Sequencing was done on a sample of PBMCs. The receptors come from a girl younger than two in good health and CMV-seronegative.

V is TRBV5-6 and J is TRBJ1-2; weak D call: TRBD1 (5 bases). The V gene's germline CDR1 is SGHDT and CDR2 YYEEEE. V shed 4 bases and J shed 1 base, with 17 bases lying between them. The CDR3 runs to 16 residues. The chain's CDR3 is CASSLGRWGNNYGYTF. As DNA, the CDR3 is TGTGCCAGCAGCCTGGGGAGATGGGGCAATAACTATGGCTACACCTTC.

The V call is TRBV13, the J call TRBJ2-3; 8 bases agree with TRBD2. Germline V gives CDR1 PRHDT, CDR2 FYEKMQ (reference sequence). V lost 5 bases and J lost 1; bases outside the gene matches: 5. The CDR3 length is 15 residues. CDR3 nucleotide sequence: TGTGCCAGCAGCCTTGGACTAGCTCGCACAGATACGCAGTATTTT. This gives the protein CASSLGLARTDTQYF.

The rearrangement uses TRBV4-1 and TRBJ1-6; D is uncertain. The CDR3 has 15 amino acids. CDR1 and CDR2 (germline): MGHRA, YSYEKL. Trimming took 1 base from V and 6 from J, leaving 10 bases between them. The CDR3 DNA is TGCGCCAGCAGCCAAGGATTCAGTTTTAATTCACCCCTCCACTTT. It codes for CASSQGFSFNSPLHF.

The chain has TRBV27 and TRBJ2-2, with a weak D call TRBD2 (6 bases). Trimming left V 1 base short and J 4 bases short, with 19 bases between. This CDR3 is built from 18 residues. CDR1 and CDR2 from the germline V gene are MNHEY and SMNVEV (reference sequence). CDR3 amino acids: CASSLFRGASEFTGELFF. CDR3 nucleotides: TGTGCCAGCAGTTTATTTCGCGGGGCTAGCGAGTTCACCGGGGAGCTGTTTTTT.

This chain joins TRBV27 and TRBJ2-5; TRBD1 aligns across 7 bases. Trimming took 7 bases from V and 5 from J; bases not matched to a gene: 10. The CDR3 sequence is 14 residues long. Germline CDR1 is MNHEY and CDR2 is SMNVEV (reference sequence). The CDR3 region is CASNRKGARETQYF. The CDR3 DNA sequence: TGTGCCAGCAACCGGAAGGGGGCAAGGGAGACCCAGTACTTC.

The chain combines TRBV19 with TRBJ2-7, with 7 bases aligning to TRBD2. V lost 10 bases and J lost 3; bases outside the gene matches: 9. The germline CDR1 and CDR2 sequences are LNHDA and SQIVND (reference sequence). There are 13 residues in the CDR3. CDR3 coding DNA: TGTGCCACCTCAGCGGGAATTAGCTACGAGCAGTACTTC. It is translated as CATSAGISYEQYF.

This clone occurred once. V usage is TRBV4-1 and J usage is TRBJ2-7; TRBD2 aligns across 7 bases. Germline assignment: CDR1 MGHRA and CDR2 YSYEKL. Trimming removed 2 bases from V and 9 bases from J; junction bases left unmatched: 16. CDR3 length: 16 residues. CDR3 in amino acids: CASSQSKAYQGEGQYF. CDR3 coding DNA: TGCGCCAGCAGCCAAAGCAAAGCCTATCAAGGGGAGGGGCAGTACTTC.

This chain links TRBV7-9 with TRBJ1-1, with 8 bases matching TRBD1. The CDR3 is 13 residues long. Germline values: CDR1 SEHNR, CDR2 FQNEAQ (reference sequence). The junction had 7 bases not matched to a gene; V was cut back by 9 bases and J by 4 bases. DNA for the CDR3: TGTGCCAGTGACAGGGGAAGAATCACTGAAGCTTTCTTT. Translated: CASDRGRITEAFF.

This rearrangement joins TRBV27 to TRBJ2-7; TRBD1 agrees at 9 bases. With 5 bases clipped from V and 3 bases from J, the junction kept 8 bases outside the gene matches. Germline V CDR1 and CDR2: MNHEY, SMNVEV (reference sequence). This CDR3 region has 15 residues. CDR3 region: CASSPTPGQGYEQYF. In nucleotides, the CDR3 is TGTGCCAGCAGTCCCACCCCGGGACAGGGCTACGAGCAGTACTTC.

In nucleotides, the CDR3 is TGTGCCGGCGCACTTCAGGGTACGAACACTGAAGCTTTCTTT. It yields the protein CAGALQGTNTEAFF. The rearrangement uses TRBV2 and TRBJ1-1; possible D gene TRBD1, 5 bases. The CDR3 consists of 14 residues. The V and J ends lost 11 bases and 1 base respectively, with 17 bases between them. Germline V gene sequence: CDR1 SNHLY, CDR2 FYNNEI.

As regards this clone: The same CDR3 arises from other DNA sequences in this sample as well. The chain couples TRBV14 to TRBJ1-1; D uncertain. V gave up 4 bases and J gave up 0 bases, with 9 bases separating them. CDR3 size: 14 residues. CDR1 and CDR2 from the germline V gene are SGHDN and FVKESK. CDR3 sequence (DNA): TGTGCCAGCAGCCGAGGACTCCTGAACACTGAAGCTTTCTTT. It is translated as CASSRGLLNTEAFF.

This chain connects TRBV5-6 to TRBJ2-7, with D maybe TRBD2 (6 bases). From germline, CDR1 is SGHDT and CDR2 YYEEEE. The V and J ends lost 3 bases and 4 bases respectively, with 14 bases between them. This CDR3 comprises 14 residues. The CDR3 sequence is CASSSRLGSYEQYF. The DNA for the CDR3 is TGTGCCAGCAGCTCCCGACTAGGAAGTTACGAGCAGTACTTC.

The chain links TRBV7-9 to TRBJ1-1, with TRBD1 matching 7 bases. V lost 1 base and J lost 4; bases outside the gene matches: 12. CDR1 is SEHNR and CDR2 is FQNEAQ in the germline V gene (reference sequence). The CDR3 totals 17 residues. CDR3 DNA sequence: TGTGCCAGCAGCTTAGGTCTTTACTACAGGGGAACCACTGAAGCTTTCTTT. Translating gives CASSLGLYYRGTTEAFF.

This clone was counted a few times. V usage is TRBV14 and J usage is TRBJ1-3; 8 bases are shared with TRBD1. The CDR3 sequence is 15 residues long. Losses at the gene ends were 7 bases for V and 2 bases for J; bases not matched to a gene: 7. In germline, CDR1 is SGHDN, CDR2 FVKESK. The CDR3, as DNA: TGTGCCAGCACGGAGACAGGGGTCGCTGGAAACACCATATATTTT. Translating gives CASTETGVAGNTIYF.

The CDR3 DNA follows: TGTGCCACCAGCACCGGACAGCCCAGCTCCTATAATTCACCCCTCCACTTT. Its translation is CATSTGQPSSYNSPLHF. The chain uses TRBV15 and TRBJ1-6, with a weak D call TRBD1 (6 bases). V lost 4 bases and J lost 0, with 13 bases in between. Germline V gives CDR1 LNHNV, CDR2 YYDKDF (reference sequence). There are 17 residues in the CDR3. Supplemented by reference TRBV15 and TRBJ1-6, the full variable domain reads DAMVIQNPRYQVTQFGKPVTLSCSQTLNHNVMYWYQQKSSQAPKLLFHYYDKDFNNEADTPDNFQSRRPNTSFCFLDIRSPGLGDTAMYLCATSTGQPSSYNSPLHFGNGTRLTVT.

The rearrangement uses TRBV9 and TRBJ2-5, with TRBD2 as a possible D gene (6 bases). V dropped 8 bases and J dropped 3 bases, with 14 bases sitting between them. Looked up from germline, CDR1 is SGDLS and CDR2 is YYNGEE. The CDR3 length is 13 residues. In DNA form, the CDR3 reads TGTGCCAGTAATTGGGGAGGTAAAGAGACCCAGTACTTC. The encoded protein is CASNWGGKETQYF. Full variable domain (rest looked up from reference TRBV9 and TRBJ2-5): DSGVTQTPKHLITATGQRVTLRCSPRSGDLSVYWYQQSLDQGLQFLIQYYNGEERAKGNILERFSAQQFPDLHSELNLSSLELGDSALYFCASNWGGKETQYFGPGTRLLVL.

The V call is TRBV5-1, the J call TRBJ1-5, with 8 bases that match TRBD1. V was pared by 4 bases and J by 6 bases, with 6 bases of the junction left unmatched. CDR1 SGHRS and CDR2 YFSETQ come from the germline V gene. This CDR3 is built from 14 residues. The CDR3 nucleotides read TGCGCCAGCAGCGCCGGGACAGGTGGTCAGCCCCAGCATTTT. It codes for CASSAGTGGQPQHF.

The genes are TRBV7-2 and TRBJ2-1; D might be TRBD2 (7 bases). V lost 0 bases and J 7 bases, leaving 19 bases between the germline ends. There are 17 residues in the CDR3. The germline V gene has CDR1 SGHTA and CDR2 FQGNSA. CDR3 coding DNA: TGTGCCAGCAGCTTAGCGAGTGGGGGGGGGCCGGGGAATGAGCAGTTCTTC. Protein sequence: CASSLASGGGPGNEQFF.

V gene TRBV7-2 combines with J gene TRBJ1-1, with 8 bases lining up with TRBD1. Germline CDR1 reads SGHTA; CDR2 reads FQGNSA. CDR3 length: 14 residues. Trimming at V came to 5 bases and at J to 5 bases, leaving 7 bases not matched to a gene. CDR3 in amino acids: CASSRGQGKTEAFF. Written as DNA, the CDR3 is TGTGCCAGCAGCCGTGGACAGGGAAAAACTGAAGCTTTCTTT.

CDR3 loop: CASSVRREEGTDTQYF. As DNA, the CDR3 is TGTGCCAGCAGCGTCCGGCGGGAGGAGGGCACAGATACGCAGTATTTT. The V gene is TRBV9, the J gene TRBJ2-3; 8 nucleotides align to TRBD2. Germline CDR1 SGDLS, CDR2 YYNGEE. The CDR3 is made up of 16 amino acids. V trimming: 2 bases; J trimming: 1 base; junction bases outside the gene matches: 6.

V and J are TRBV5-4 and TRBJ2-7; maybe TRBD2 (6 bases). Germline V gives CDR1 SGHNT, CDR2 YYREEE (reference sequence). The V and J ends lost 4 bases and 4 bases respectively, with 15 bases between them. The CDR3 consists of 14 residues. In DNA form, the CDR3 reads TGTGCCAGCAGCGGCTTAGAAGCGGGTTACGAGCAGTACTTC. Its protein is CASSGLEAGYEQYF.

V gene TRBV7-9 combines with J gene TRBJ1-1; D remains unclear. The germline CDR1 and CDR2 sequences are SEHNR and FQNEAQ (reference sequence). The CDR3 is 13 residues long. V shed 5 bases and J shed 4 bases, with 11 bases lying between them. The CDR3 DNA follows: TGTGCCAGCAGCGTCGGGAGCGCCACTGAAGCTTTCTTT. This translates into CASSVGSATEAFF.

The rearrangement joins TRBV9 to TRBJ2-2; TRBD2 agrees at 9 bases. The CDR3 is 18 amino acids. Per the germline V gene, CDR1 is SGDLS and CDR2 is YYNGEE. V gave up 4 bases and J gave up 1 base; unmatched junction bases: 11. DNA of the CDR3: TGTGCCAGCAGCCCCCGTGCGGGACTAGCTGTGAACACCGGGGAGCTGTTTTTT. This codes for CASSPRAGLAVNTGELFF.

The chain links TRBV6-5 to TRBJ2-1; 12 bases line up with TRBD2. The CDR3 totals 16 residues. V lost 3 bases, J lost 9 bases, and 9 bases stayed unmatched. Germline V CDR1 and CDR2: MNHEY, SVGAGI. This CDR3 is CASSYSLAGGHGEQFF. The CDR3 DNA reads as TGTGCCAGCAGTTATAGTCTAGCGGGAGGGCATGGTGAGCAGTTCTTC.

The rearrangement uses TRBV7-2 and TRBJ2-3, with unresolved D. In germline, CDR1 is SGHTA, CDR2 FQGNSA. V was shortened by 5 bases and J by 5 bases, with 11 bases between the two germline ends. The CDR3 is 13 residues long. CDR3 sequence reads: CASSVNSRDTQYF. CDR3 bases: TGTGCCAGCAGCGTAAACTCAAGAGATACGCAGTATTTT. Full variable domain (missing parts from reference TRBV7-2 and TRBJ2-3): GAGVSQSPSNKVTEKGKDVELRCDPISGHTALYWYRQSLGQGLEFLIYFQGNSAPDKSGLPSDRFSAERTGGSVSTLTIQRTQQEDSAVYLCASSVNSRDTQYFGPGTRLTVL.

Only a few counts were recorded for this clone. The chain couples TRBV7-9 to TRBJ1-2; 10 bases fit TRBD1. Germline values: CDR1 SEHNR, CDR2 FQNEAQ (reference sequence). V gave up 5 bases and J gave up 0 bases; unmatched junction bases: 9. This CDR3 is built from 17 residues. CDR3: CASSPGTGEEANYGYTF. As DNA, the CDR3 is TGTGCCAGCAGCCCCGGGACAGGGGAAGAGGCTAACTATGGCTACACCTTC.